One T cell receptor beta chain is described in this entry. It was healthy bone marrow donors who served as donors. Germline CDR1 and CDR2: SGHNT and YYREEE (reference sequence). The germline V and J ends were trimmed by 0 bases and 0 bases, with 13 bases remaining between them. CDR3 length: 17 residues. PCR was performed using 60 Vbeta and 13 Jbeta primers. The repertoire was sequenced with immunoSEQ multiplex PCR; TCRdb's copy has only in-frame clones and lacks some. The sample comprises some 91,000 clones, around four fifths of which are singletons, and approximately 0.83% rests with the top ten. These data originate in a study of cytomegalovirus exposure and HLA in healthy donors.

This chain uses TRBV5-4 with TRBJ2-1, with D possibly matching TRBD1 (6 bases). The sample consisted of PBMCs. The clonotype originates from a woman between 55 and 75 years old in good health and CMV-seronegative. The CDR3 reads CASSLVPGTRSYNEQFF. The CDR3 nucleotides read TGTGCCAGCAGCTTGGTCCCCGGGACACGCTCCTACAATGAGCAGTTCTTC.